Listed below are T cell receptor beta chains from one sample, sequenced in a study of vaccination effects on CD4 cells after COVID-19. These TCRs are of unknown antigen specificity. The method was immunoSEQ multiplex PCR; TCRdb's version includes in-frame clones alone and lacks a portion of them. The sample consists of some 8,000 clones, 65% to 80% of them appearing once. The source was CD4+ T cells from PBMCs cultured with HCoV-229E spike peptides, collected before COVID-19 vaccination. These receptors all come from a human donor who received a COVID-19 vaccine. CDR3s leave out the opening cysteine and the closing phenylalanine or tryptophan. Fields, in order: V gene, D gene, J gene, CDR3 protein. A D gene is named only where the DNA matches it firmly.

TRBV3-1/TRBV3-2,.,TRBJ1-5,AKIDSNQPQH
TRBV27,TRBD2,TRBJ2-3,ASRGLAAPSTDTQY
TRBV5-8,.,TRBJ2-7,ASSLYRHYEQY
TRBV5-1,TRBD1,TRBJ1-6,ASSLLGDRDSPLH
TRBV6-4,TRBD2,TRBJ2-1,ASSDRTSGGIEQF
TRBV12-3/TRBV12-4,.,TRBJ2-1,ASDSTLSNEQF
TRBV2,TRBD2,TRBJ2-1,ASNRPGTTSNDEQF
TRBV6-5,.,TRBJ2-1,ASSWGSSSYNEQF
TRBV29-1,.,TRBJ2-1,SVDNFSYNEQF
TRBV5-1,.,TRBJ2-2,ASSLPGLSKTGELF
TRBV4-2,.,TRBJ1-2,ASSQGEGQGIYGYT
TRBV2,.,TRBJ2-7,ASSLSALGEQY
TRBV2,TRBD2,TRBJ2-1,ASSVFSGRASGIQF
TRBV6-5,.,TRBJ2-5,ASSLRLETQY
TRBV7-9,.,TRBJ1-1,ASSLVGNTEAF
TRBV4-1,.,TRBJ1-4,ASSQQAGSMFV
TRBV25-1,TRBD1,TRBJ1-2,ASRGQGVDYGYT
TRBV11-2,TRBD1,TRBJ1-1,ASSSHRGVTEAF
TRBV5-4,TRBD2,TRBJ2-7,ASSFRGGEGYEQY
TRBV30,.,TRBJ1-5,AWNLGFYQPQH
TRBV5-1,TRBD1,TRBJ2-2,ASSFRQGTPGELF
TRBV19,TRBD1,TRBJ1-5,ASSDRGSGNQPQH
TRBV11-2,.,TRBJ1-2,ASSLRRANPGYGYT
TRBV19,TRBD1,TRBJ1-4,ASTDRGSTNEKLF
TRBV29-1,.,TRBJ1-2,SASGHRDGYT
TRBV2,TRBD1,TRBJ2-7,ASSGSSGGPREQY
TRBV5-1,.,TRBJ2-1,ASSSRGNEQF
TRBV10-3,TRBD2,TRBJ2-3,AISELTSGGTNTQY
TRBV18,.,TRBJ1-6,ASSPFAAAYNSPLH
TRBV13,.,TRBJ2-3,ASSTTDTQY
TRBV5-6,.,TRBJ1-1,ASSRRKRFDTEAF
TRBV19,.,TRBJ2-7,ASSMTWEPPYEQY
TRBV3-1/TRBV3-2,TRBD2,TRBJ2-1,ASSLAGTHNEQF
TRBV5-1,.,TRBJ2-2,ASLDGANTGELF
TRBV10-3,.,TRBJ2-1,AISRDPHEEQF
TRBV27,.,TRBJ1-1,ASSLGQRDTEAF
TRBV5-1,TRBD1,TRBJ2-5,ASRLTGTGTQY
TRBV18,TRBD1,TRBJ1-6,ASSLGTGGDNLH
TRBV18,.,TRBJ2-1,ASSPKLVDNEQF
TRBV6-5,.,TRBJ2-1,ASSLGSPSEQF
TRBV4-1,TRBD2,TRBJ2-5,ASSHFRWEASGTVEETQY
TRBV15,TRBD2,TRBJ2-1,ATRPRVGTSGSNSYNEQF
TRBV5-6,TRBD2,TRBJ2-7,ASSFLSGRALVDEQY
TRBV7-9,.,TRBJ1-6,ASSTTRRAHSPLH
TRBV3-1/TRBV3-2,.,TRBJ2-1,ASSQKAPSSYNEQF
TRBV14,.,TRBJ2-7,ASSQIGTTYYEQY
TRBV27,.,TRBJ2-3,ASSFGPHTDTQY
TRBV7-6,.,TRBJ1-1,ASSLGSNTEAF
TRBV27,TRBD1,TRBJ1-2,ASRFTGGEGYT